The 27 T cell receptor beta chains below all came from one sample that was sequenced in a study of T cell responses to AZD1222 COVID-19 vaccine. Assay used: immunoSEQ multiplex PCR; TCRdb lists only in-frame clones, some missing. The repertoire holds roughly 40,000 clones, with approximately 88% as singletons. This specimen was peripheral blood, taken 28 days after the second dose of the MenACWY control vaccine. Source of these receptors: an adult who received the MenACWY meningococcal vaccine as a control.

This chain joins TRBV9 and TRBJ2-7; D is tentatively TRBD1 or TRBD2 (5 bases each). Trimming stripped 4 bases from V and 6 bases from J, with 17 bases between. The CDR3 has 14 amino acids. Germline lookup yields CDR1 SGDLS and CDR2 YYNGEE. This chain's CDR3 is CASSSRAGTPEQYF. The DNA of the CDR3 is TGTGCCAGCAGCTCGAGGGCAGGGACCCCCGAGCAGTACTTC.

This chain joins TRBV6-5 and TRBJ2-1; a possible D gene is TRBD2 (7 bases). The length of the CDR3 is 14 residues. Trimming left V 6 bases short and J 8 bases short, with 17 bases between. Germline V gene lookup returns CDR1 MNHEY and CDR2 SVGAGI. The CDR3 region has the DNA TGTGCCAGCAGACTGGAAAGGGGGGGCTATGAGCAGTTCTTC. This encodes CASRLERGGYEQFF.

The chain links TRBV5-1 to TRBJ1-4; D not certain. V was pared by 5 bases and J by 0 bases, with 8 bases between. This CDR3 spans 14 amino acids. Looked up from germline, CDR1 is SGHRS and CDR2 is YFSETQ. The CDR3 region is CASSPSATNEKLFF. CDR3 in DNA: TGCGCCAGCAGTCCGAGTGCAACTAATGAAAAACTGTTTTTT.

As for this clone: A read error may account for a junction end that differs from germline. The chain recombines TRBV3-1 (or the pseudogene TRBV3-2) with TRBJ2-5; D not certain. This CDR3 is 14 amino acids long. Germline CDR1 LGHDT, CDR2 YNNKEL (reference sequence). The CDR3 DNA is TGTGCCAGCAGCCCCAGGTCCCACCAGGAGACCCAGTACTTC. Protein sequence: CASSPRSHQETQYF.

The chain joins TRBV28 to TRBJ2-2; 11 nucleotides align to TRBD1. CDR1 is MDHEN and CDR2 is SYDVKM in the germline V gene. Germline trimming cut 5 bases from V and 13 bases from J; bases unmatched to any gene: 12. CDR3 length: 15 residues. The CDR3 is CASSGPGQGDQGLFF. The CDR3 nucleotides are TGTGCCAGCAGTGGCCCGGGACAGGGGGACCAGGGGCTGTTTTTT.

The rearrangement uses TRBV21-1 and TRBJ2-7; TRBD1 is the table's D call, not checked against the DNA. TRBV21-1 is given as a pseudogene. This CDR3 is built from 17 residues. The CDR3 region is CASSRLCDRHQPYEQYF. The DNA for the CDR3 is TGTGCCAGCAGCAGATTGTGTGACAGGCATCAACCTTACGAGCAGTACTTC.

The genes are TRBV7-8 and TRBJ1-5; possible D gene TRBD1, 6 bases. The V end lost 4 bases, the J end lost 4 bases, and 11 bases lay between the germline ends. This CDR3 region has 14 residues. Germline assignment: CDR1 SGHVS and CDR2 FQNEAQ. CDR3 DNA sequence: TGTGCCAGCAGCTCGATCAGGGGTAATCAGCCCCAGCATTTT. It translates to CASSSIRGNQPQHF.

This chain connects TRBV28 to TRBJ2-4; D unresolved. The CDR3 loop spans 15 amino acids. V dropped 4 bases and J dropped 0 bases, with 10 bases sitting between them. The germline gives CDR1 MDHEN, CDR2 SYDVKM. In DNA, the CDR3 is TGTGCCAGCAGTTCCCCTACCCTAGCCAAAAACATTCAGTACTTC. Its translation is CASSSPTLAKNIQYF. Using reference TRBV28 and TRBJ2-4 for the parts outside the CDR3, the full variable domain is DVKVTQSSRYLVKRTGEKVFLECVQDMDHENMFWYRQDPGLGLRLIYFSYDVKMKEKGDIPEGYSVSREKKERFSLILESASTNQTSMYLCASSSPTLAKNIQYFGAGTRLSVL.

This chain uses TRBV6-5 with TRBJ2-6, with 7 bases lining up with TRBD1. V lost 5 bases and J lost 2; bases outside the gene matches: 3. Germline V lookup: CDR1 MNHEY, CDR2 SVGAGI. This CDR3 comprises 15 residues. The CDR3 loop is CASSLTGAGANVLTF. The CDR3 DNA reads as TGTGCCAGCAGTCTTACAGGGGCTGGGGCCAACGTCCTGACTTTC.

This chain links TRBV24-1 with TRBJ2-1; the D gene is possibly TRBD1 (5 bases). V shed 4 bases and J shed 15 bases, with 15 bases lying between them. The CDR3 extends over 12 amino acids. Germline CDR1 reads KGHDR; CDR2 reads SFDVKD. CDR3 coding DNA: TGTGCCACCAGTGACCAGGGCCCCTACAGGTTCTTC. The encoded protein is CATSDQGPYRFF.

This clone is a singleton in its sample. V is TRBV19 and J is TRBJ1-6, with a tentative D call TRBD1 (6 bases). Germline values: CDR1 LNHDA, CDR2 SQIVND (reference sequence). This CDR3 is 15 amino acids long. V was cut by 4 bases and J by 5 bases, with 12 bases left in between. As DNA, the CDR3 is TGTGCCAGTAGTAGACAGGCACAGGATAATTCACCCCTCCACTTT. This gives the protein CASSRQAQDNSPLHF.

This clone has just one count. V usage is TRBV21-1 and J usage is TRBJ2-1; the table's D call, TRBD1, has no DNA check behind it. TRBV21-1 is termed a pseudogene. This CDR3 contains 16 residues. This chain's CDR3 is CASSNIGQGNPIGQFF. The DNA for the CDR3 is TGTGCCAGCAGCAATATCGGACAGGGGAACCCCATCGGGCAGTTCTTC.

The chain employs TRBV6-1 and TRBJ2-6; D is possibly TRBD2 (7 bases). The V gene's germline CDR1 is MNHNS and CDR2 SASEGT. CDR3 size: 19 residues. Trimming left V 2 bases short and J 1 base short, with 18 bases between. The CDR3 region has the DNA TGTGCCAGCAGTGAATCAAGGGGGGGAATCGGGTCTGGGGCCAACGTCCTGACTTTC. It encodes CASSESRGGIGSGANVLTF.

The gene calls are TRBV7-3 and TRBJ2-1; 11 bases agree with TRBD2. The CDR3 is 16 residues long. CDR1 and CDR2 from the germline V gene are SGHTA and FQGTGA. With V trimmed by 1 base and J by 5 bases, 4 bases remained unmatched. The CDR3 reads CASSLIGTSGHNEQFF. CDR3 nucleotide sequence: TGTGCCAGCAGCTTAATCGGGACTAGCGGACACAATGAGCAGTTCTTC.

The J gene is TRBJ2-5, the V gene TRBV10-3; possible D gene TRBD2, 6 bases. The CDR3 is made up of 14 amino acids. Germline assignment: CDR1 ENHRY and CDR2 SYGVKD. V was pared by 6 bases and J by 8 bases, with 19 bases between. The CDR3 sequence: CAIRGVGGRDTQYF. CDR3 coding DNA: TGTGCCATCAGGGGAGTGGGAGGAAGGGATACCCAGTACTTC.

This clone was detected only once. V and J are TRBV7-3 and TRBJ1-1; D not resolved. The germline gives CDR1 SGHTA, CDR2 FQGTGA. The V gene lost 5 bases and the J gene lost 5 bases, with 12 bases spanning the gap. This CDR3 region has 13 residues. CDR3 amino acids: CASSHVATTEAFF. As DNA, the CDR3 is TGTGCCAGCAGCCATGTGGCGACTACTGAAGCTTTCTTT.

This sequence joins TRBV28 and TRBJ2-6; maybe TRBD2 (7 bases). CDR3 length: 16 amino acids. Looked up from germline, CDR1 is MDHEN and CDR2 is SYDVKM. V was shortened by 6 bases and J by 2 bases, with 14 bases between the two germline ends. The CDR3 protein is CASSPPGGTGANVLTF. The CDR3 DNA follows: TGTGCCAGCAGCCCCCCGGGGGGCACTGGGGCCAACGTCCTGACTTTC.

The sample holds one count of this clone. The chain employs TRBV11-2 and TRBJ2-7; tentatively, D is TRBD2 (6 bases). Trimming cost V 6 bases and J 3 bases, with 15 bases left between them. The length of the CDR3 is 14 residues. The germline CDR1 and CDR2 sequences are SGHAT and FQNNGV. CDR3 sequence (DNA): TGTGCCAGCAGGGACTACAGAAAAAACTACGAGCAGTACTTC. This sequence encodes CASRDYRKNYEQYF.

The chain carries TRBV5-1 and TRBJ1-2; TRBD1 matches at 8 bases. V trimming: 3 bases; J trimming: 7 bases; junction bases outside the gene matches: 8. Germline V lookup: CDR1 SGHRS, CDR2 YFSETQ. The CDR3 is 14 amino acids. The CDR3 sequence is CASSWGDRLLGYTF. The CDR3 region has the DNA TGCGCCAGCAGCTGGGGGGACAGGCTGCTTGGCTACACCTTC.

The chain links TRBV11-2 to TRBJ1-2; D is perhaps TRBD1 (5 bases). This CDR3 is built from 17 residues. V was trimmed by 4 bases and J by 2 bases, leaving 20 bases between them. Germline values: CDR1 SGHAT, CDR2 FQNNGV. The CDR3 sequence is CASSSVRGPTGNYGYTF. CDR3 coding DNA: TGTGCCAGCAGCTCGGTACGGGGACCCACTGGCAACTATGGCTACACCTTC.

The chain carries TRBV9 and TRBJ2-5; TRBD2 matches at 10 bases. Germline loops: CDR1 SGDLS, CDR2 YYNGEE. V shed 4 bases and J 7 bases; nucleotides not matched to a gene: 7. The CDR3 has 14 amino acids. The CDR3 DNA reads as TGTGCCAGCAGCCCCTTAGTAGCGGGAGGGACCCAGTACTTC. It specifies CASSPLVAGGTQYF. Variable domain in full (rest from reference TRBV9 and TRBJ2-5): DSGVTQTPKHLITATGQRVTLRCSPRSGDLSVYWYQQSLDQGLQFLIQYYNGEERAKGNILERFSAQQFPDLHSELNLSSLELGDSALYFCASSPLVAGGTQYFGPGTRLLVL.

This chain connects TRBV2 to TRBJ2-1; a weak D match, TRBD2 (6 bases). CDR1 and CDR2 from the germline V gene are SNHLY and FYNNEI. CDR3 length: 11 amino acids. V lost 4 bases, J lost 16 bases, and 14 bases lay in between. The CDR3 here is CASSAGESKFF. CDR3 sequence (DNA): TGTGCCAGCAGTGCGGGGGAAAGTAAATTCTTC.

V usage is TRBV2 and J usage is TRBJ1-2; 8 bases are shared with TRBD1. After removal of 5 bases from V and 3 bases from J, the junction contained 8 bases not matched to a gene. This CDR3 is 15 amino acids long. CDR1 and CDR2 from the germline V gene are SNHLY and FYNNEI. CDR3 DNA: TGTGCCAGCAGTCCTTCAGGGGGCCTTGACTATGGCTACACCTTC. It yields the protein CASSPSGGLDYGYTF.

This sequence joins TRBV5-1 and TRBJ2-1, with 8 bases identical to TRBD2. CDR3 length equals 16 residues. Trimming removed 0 bases from V and 10 bases from J; junction bases left unmatched: 12. CDR1 is SGHRS, CDR2 YFSETQ, per germline. DNA for the CDR3: TGCGCCAGCAGCTTGGCGGCGGGAGGCCCCTATGTGGAGCAGTTCTTC. As protein: CASSLAAGGPYVEQFF. Looking up the rest from reference TRBV5-1 and TRBJ2-1 gives the full variable domain: KAGVTQTPRYLIKTRGQQVTLSCSPISGHRSVSWYQQTPGQGLQFLFEYFSETQRNKGNFPGRFSGRQFSNSRSEMNVSTLELGDSALYLCASSLAAGGPYVEQFFGPGTRLTVL.

The chain joins TRBV3-1 (or the pseudogene TRBV3-2) to TRBJ2-7; TRBD2 agrees at 11 bases. This CDR3 is 15 amino acids long. The trim removed 1 base at V and 5 bases at J, leaving 4 bases unmatched. Germline lookup yields CDR1 LGHDT and CDR2 YNNKEL (reference sequence). CDR3 in DNA: TGTGCCAGCAGCCAAGGACTAGCGGGGATGGACGAGCAGTACTTC. Translation: CASSQGLAGMDEQYF.

The sample holds one count of this clone. The rearrangement joins TRBV9 to TRBJ2-1, with a possible D match to TRBD1 (6 bases). The V gene's germline CDR1 is SGDLS and CDR2 YYNGEE. V lost 3 bases and J 5 bases, leaving 15 bases between the germline ends. The CDR3 is 15 amino acids. Written as DNA, the CDR3 is TGTGCCAGCAGCGCCTATGGGGACACCAACAATGAGCAGTTCTTC. Translating it yields CASSAYGDTNNEQFF. The complete variable domain, with remaining parts taken from reference TRBV9 and TRBJ2-1, reads DSGVTQTPKHLITATGQRVTLRCSPRSGDLSVYWYQQSLDQGLQFLIQYYNGEERAKGNILERFSAQQFPDLHSELNLSSLELGDSALYFCASSAYGDTNNEQFFGPGTRLTVL.

V gene TRBV28 combines with J gene TRBJ2-2; D assignment may be TRBD1 or TRBD2 (6 bases each). CDR1 is MDHEN and CDR2 is SYDVKM in the germline V gene. V lost 2 bases and J 12 bases, leaving 22 bases between the germline ends. The CDR3 contains 16 residues. CDR3 region: CASSLRPYEGGEKLFF. The DNA for the CDR3 is TGTGCCAGCAGTTTACGGCCCTATGAGGGGGGAGAGAAGCTGTTTTTT.